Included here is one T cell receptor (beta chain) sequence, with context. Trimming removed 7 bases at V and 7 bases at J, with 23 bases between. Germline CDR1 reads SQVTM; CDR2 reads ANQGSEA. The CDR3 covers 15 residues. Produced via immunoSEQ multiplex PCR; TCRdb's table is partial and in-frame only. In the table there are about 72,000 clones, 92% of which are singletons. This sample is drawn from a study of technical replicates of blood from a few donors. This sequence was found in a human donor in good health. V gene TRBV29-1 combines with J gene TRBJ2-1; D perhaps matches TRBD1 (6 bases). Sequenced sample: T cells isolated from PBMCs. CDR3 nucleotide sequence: TGCAGCGCCTCAGTCGGGACATCCACCCTAAATGAGCAGTTCTTC. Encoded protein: CSASVGTSTLNEQFF.